This TCR beta chain was recovered during a study of blood T cell repertoires in COVID-19. Study-wide context: Nucleic acid was either cDNA or gDNA, and it came from T cells, B-cell-depleted T cells, or PBMCs.

TCRdb's copy holds only in-frame clones and misses some; the assay was immunoSEQ multiplex PCR. The table shows some 330,000 clones, with less than 90% occurring only once. Cohort 3 donors were reported recovered after two negative PCRs, clearance, or symptom resolution. This CDR3 region has 15 residues. With 1 base removed from V and 7 bases from J, the gap between germline ends came to 16 bases. The germline CDR1 and CDR2 sequences are SGHAT and FQNNGV. The sequencing sample was made of PBMCs or T cells enriched from blood (not recorded which). This receptor was obtained from a woman aged 45-65 years who had recovered from COVID-19. V and J are TRBV11-2 and TRBJ1-2, with D maybe TRBD1 (5 bases). CDR3 sequence: CASSLVRAQRGGYTF. Written as DNA, the CDR3 is TGTGCCAGCAGCTTAGTTCGAGCGCAAAGGGGTGGCTACACCTTC.